Below, 14 T cell receptor beta chains from the same sample are listed, as sequenced in a study of OX40 agonist ivuxolimab in advanced cancers. To prepare the library, the immunoSEQ multiplex PCR assay was applied. Held by TCRdb, this immuneACCESS table contains in-frame sequences only and omits some clones. Under half of the omission traces to an unresolved V gene where checked; the cause of the rest is unknown. The sample table holds roughly 35,000 clones, of which around 80% were seen once. Around 2% of the sample comes from the top ten. Sequences were derived from CD4+ or CD8+ T cells sorted from blood, sampled in a trial of the OX40 agonist ivuxolimab. Source of these receptors: an adult with an advanced solid tumor such as melanoma, head and neck, liver or kidney cancer.

The chain links TRBV7-9 to TRBJ1-1; no firm D call. V shed 1 base and J shed 3 bases, with 6 bases lying between them. This CDR3 has 13 residues. Germline V lookup: CDR1 SEHNR, CDR2 FQNEAQ (reference sequence). The CDR3: CASSLVPDTEAFF. The CDR3 DNA sequence: TGTGCCAGCAGCTTAGTTCCTGACACTGAAGCTTTCTTT.

The chain carries TRBV5-1 and TRBJ1-6; 12 bases are a match to TRBD1. The CDR3 runs to 16 residues. The junction had 6 bases not matched to a gene; V was cut back by 2 bases and J by 9 bases. Looked up from germline, CDR1 is SGHRS and CDR2 is YFSETQ. The CDR3 bases are TGCGCCAGCAGCTTATTGGGACAGGGGGCGCGTTCACCCCTCCACTTT. Residues: CASSLLGQGARSPLHF.

The genes are TRBV6-1 and TRBJ1-3, with 7 bases matching TRBD1. Germline V gene sequence: CDR1 MNHNS, CDR2 SASEGT. The J segment lost 7 bases and the V segment lost 6 bases, leaving 12 bases of the junction unmatched. The CDR3 is made up of 15 amino acids. The CDR3 here is CASSNVRGGSNTIYF. The CDR3 region has the DNA TGTGCCAGCAGCAATGTCAGGGGGGGTTCCAACACCATATATTTT.

This chain connects TRBV6-6 to TRBJ2-7, with TRBD1 matching 8 bases. V shed 6 bases and J 3 bases; nucleotides not matched to a gene: 7. The CDR3 extends over 14 amino acids. Germline V gene lookup returns CDR1 MNHNY and CDR2 SVGAGI (reference sequence). CDR3 sequence: CASRAQGAGYEQYF. The DNA for the CDR3 is TGTGCCAGCAGAGCTCAGGGGGCTGGCTACGAGCAGTACTTC.

The table lists this clone with a few counts. CDR3 sequence (DNA): TGCGCCAGCAGCCCGGGGGACTTTTGGAGCTCCTACAATGAGCAGTTCTTC. Its protein is CASSPGDFWSSYNEQFF. The V and J genes are TRBV5-1 and TRBJ2-1, with a possible D match to TRBD2 (6 bases). The CDR3 spans 17 residues. Germline V gene sequence: CDR1 SGHRS, CDR2 YFSETQ. Trimming stripped 4 bases from V and 0 bases from J, with 17 bases between.

This clone appeared a few times. The chain is built from TRBV2 and TRBJ1-2; the D gene is possibly TRBD1 (5 bases). Germline values: CDR1 SNHLY, CDR2 FYNNEI. This CDR3 has 14 residues. V lost 7 bases and J 2 bases, leaving 14 bases between the germline ends. In nucleotides, the CDR3 is TGTGCCAGCATGCTCCAGGGCGGAAACTATGGCTACACCTTC. Amino acids: CASMLQGGNYGYTF.

The chain combines TRBV2 with TRBJ2-7, with D unresolved. The CDR3 sequence is 12 residues long. V lost 5 bases to trimming and J lost 2 bases, with 7 bases between them. Per germline, CDR1 SNHLY and CDR2 FYNNEI. CDR3 region: CASSSNTYEQYF. CDR3 DNA sequence: TGTGCCAGCAGTTCAAACACCTACGAGCAGTACTTC.

The chain carries TRBV19 and TRBJ2-7; TRBD2 matches at 9 bases. Losses at the gene ends were 5 bases for V and 6 bases for J; bases not matched to a gene: 11. Germline V gene data show CDR1 as LNHDA and CDR2 as SQIVND (reference sequence). The CDR3 extends over 15 amino acids. The CDR3 sequence is CASSPGTSYTLEQYF. The DNA for the CDR3 is TGTGCCAGTAGTCCCGGGACTAGCTATACCCTCGAGCAGTACTTC.

CDR3 sequence: CAISVGQGGRNEQFF. For the CDR3, the DNA is TGTGCCATCAGCGTGGGACAGGGGGGTCGAAATGAGCAGTTCTTC. V usage is TRBV10-3 and J usage is TRBJ2-1; 11 nucleotides line up with TRBD1. The junction had 8 bases not matched to a gene; V was cut back by 6 bases and J by 7 bases. The CDR3 contains 15 residues. Germline V gene lookup returns CDR1 ENHRY and CDR2 SYGVKD.

This clone was found a few times. The CDR3 loop reads CASSRTVQQPYGYTF. The CDR3, as DNA: TGTGCCAGCAGCCGGACAGTCCAGCAACCTTATGGCTACACCTTC. The chain has TRBV6-5 and TRBJ1-2; D is possibly TRBD1 (6 bases). The CDR3 is 15 amino acids. With 6 bases removed from V and 5 bases from J, the gap between germline ends came to 19 bases. Germline V gene sequence: CDR1 MNHEY, CDR2 SVGAGI.

The V call is TRBV19, the J call TRBJ1-5; TRBD1 matches 7 bases. CDR1 is LNHDA, CDR2 SQIVND, per germline (reference sequence). The CDR3 runs to 17 residues. V gave up 6 bases and J gave up 1 base; unmatched junction bases: 12. The DNA for the CDR3 is TGTGCCAGTAGGGCCCGTCTGGACAGGATAAGCAATCAGCCCCAGCATTTT. This codes for CASRARLDRISNQPQHF. The whole variable domain, remainder taken from reference TRBV19 and TRBJ1-5, is DGGITQSPKYLFRKEGQNVTLSCEQNLNHDAMYWYRQDPGQGLRLIYYSQIVNDFQKGDIAEGYSVSREKKESFPLTVTSAQKNPTAFYLCASRARLDRISNQPQHFGDGTRLSIL.

The chain employs TRBV7-2 and TRBJ2-4, with D unresolved. CDR3 length: 14 amino acids. The V gene lost 5 bases and the J gene lost 9 bases, with 17 bases spanning the gap. In germline, CDR1 is SGHTA, CDR2 FQGNSA. CDR3 sequence reads: CASSRSRGRGIQYF. In DNA form, the CDR3 reads TGTGCCAGCAGCAGATCTAGAGGAAGAGGCATTCAGTACTTC.

Only one count was recorded for this clone. The chain carries TRBV11-3 and TRBJ2-5; maybe TRBD2 (7 bases). The CDR3 is 15 amino acids. CDR1 is SGHNT and CDR2 is YENEEA in the germline V gene. The V end was cut by 5 bases, the J end by 4 bases, with 17 bases between. CDR3 DNA: TGTGCCAGCAGCCCCGGTGTCGGGGGGCGAGAGACCCAGTACTTC. It codes for CASSPGVGGRETQYF.

Concerning this clone itself: The same CDR3 arises from other DNA sequences in this sample as well. The chain has TRBV6-6 and TRBJ2-5; TRBD1 aligns across 8 bases. Trimming cost V 3 bases and J 5 bases; bases outside gene matches: 8. The CDR3 sequence is 15 residues long. Germline CDR1 is MNHNY and CDR2 is SVGAGI (reference sequence). The CDR3 here is CASSYGPGQGETQYF. In DNA form, the CDR3 reads TGTGCCAGCAGTTATGGCCCCGGACAGGGCGAGACCCAGTACTTC.